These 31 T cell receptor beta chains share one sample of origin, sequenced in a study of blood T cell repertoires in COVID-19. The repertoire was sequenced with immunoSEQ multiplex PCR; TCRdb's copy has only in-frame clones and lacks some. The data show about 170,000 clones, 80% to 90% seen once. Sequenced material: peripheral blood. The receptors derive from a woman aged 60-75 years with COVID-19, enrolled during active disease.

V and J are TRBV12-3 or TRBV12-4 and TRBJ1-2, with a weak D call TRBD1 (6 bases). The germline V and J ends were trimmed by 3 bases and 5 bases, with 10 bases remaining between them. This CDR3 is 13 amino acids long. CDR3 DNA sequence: TGTGCCAGCAGTTTTGACAGGTTGTATGGCTACACCTTC. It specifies CASSFDRLYGYTF.

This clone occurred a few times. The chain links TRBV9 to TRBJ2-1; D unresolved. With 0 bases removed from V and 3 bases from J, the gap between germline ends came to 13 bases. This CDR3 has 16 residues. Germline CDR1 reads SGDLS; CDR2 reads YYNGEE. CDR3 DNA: TGTGCCAGCAGCGTAGGAAGTTGGTTGAGCTACAATGAGCAGTTCTTC. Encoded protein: CASSVGSWLSYNEQFF.

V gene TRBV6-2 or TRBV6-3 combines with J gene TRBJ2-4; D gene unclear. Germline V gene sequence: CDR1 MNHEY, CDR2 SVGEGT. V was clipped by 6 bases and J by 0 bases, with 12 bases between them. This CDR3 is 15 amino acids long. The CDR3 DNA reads TGTGCCAGCAGCCCGATGCAGTTAGCCAAAAACATTCAGTACTTC. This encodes CASSPMQLAKNIQYF.

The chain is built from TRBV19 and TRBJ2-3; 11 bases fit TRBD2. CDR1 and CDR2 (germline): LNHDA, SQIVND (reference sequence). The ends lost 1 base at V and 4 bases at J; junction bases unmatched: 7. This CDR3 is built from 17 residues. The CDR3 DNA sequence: TGTGCCAGTAGTATAGTCGCACTAGCGGGAGAGGCAGATACGCAGTATTTT. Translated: CASSIVALAGEADTQYF. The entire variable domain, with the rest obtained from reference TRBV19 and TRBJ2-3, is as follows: DGGITQSPKYLFRKEGQNVTLSCEQNLNHDAMYWYRQDPGQGLRLIYYSQIVNDFQKGDIAEGYSVSREKKESFPLTVTSAQKNPTAFYLCASSIVALAGEADTQYFGPGTRLTVL.

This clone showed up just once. CDR3 loop: CASSPPTGWDTEAFF. CDR3 sequence (DNA): TGTGCCAGTAGTCCTCCGACAGGGTGGGACACTGAAGCTTTCTTT. The chain combines TRBV19 with TRBJ1-1; TRBD1 agrees at 7 bases. The J segment lost 3 bases and the V segment lost 5 bases, leaving 9 bases of the junction unmatched. The CDR3 sequence is 15 residues long. Germline lookup yields CDR1 LNHDA and CDR2 SQIVND (reference sequence). Full variable domain (rest looked up from reference TRBV19 and TRBJ1-1): DGGITQSPKYLFRKEGQNVTLSCEQNLNHDAMYWYRQDPGQGLRLIYYSQIVNDFQKGDIAEGYSVSREKKESFPLTVTSAQKNPTAFYLCASSPPTGWDTEAFFGQGTRLTVV.

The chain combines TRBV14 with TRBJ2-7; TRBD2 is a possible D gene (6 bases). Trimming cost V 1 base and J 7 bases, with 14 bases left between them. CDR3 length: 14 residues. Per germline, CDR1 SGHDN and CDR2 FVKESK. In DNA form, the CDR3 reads TGTGCCAGCAGCCAAGGAGGAGGGTTAGGAGAGCAGTACTTC. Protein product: CASSQGGGLGEQYF.

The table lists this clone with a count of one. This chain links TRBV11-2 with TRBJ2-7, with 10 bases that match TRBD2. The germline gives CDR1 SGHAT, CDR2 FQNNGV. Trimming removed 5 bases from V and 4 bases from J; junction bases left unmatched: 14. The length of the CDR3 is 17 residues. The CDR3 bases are TGTGCCAGCAGCCCCCCCCATTTAGCGGGAGGTTCTTACGAGCAGTACTTC. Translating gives CASSPPHLAGGSYEQYF.

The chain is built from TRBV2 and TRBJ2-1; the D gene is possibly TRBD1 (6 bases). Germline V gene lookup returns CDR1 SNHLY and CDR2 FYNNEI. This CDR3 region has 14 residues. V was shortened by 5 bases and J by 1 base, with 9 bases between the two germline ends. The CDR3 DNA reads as TGTGCCAGCAGTTTACAGGGTTCCTACAATGAGCAGTTCTTC. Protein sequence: CASSLQGSYNEQFF.

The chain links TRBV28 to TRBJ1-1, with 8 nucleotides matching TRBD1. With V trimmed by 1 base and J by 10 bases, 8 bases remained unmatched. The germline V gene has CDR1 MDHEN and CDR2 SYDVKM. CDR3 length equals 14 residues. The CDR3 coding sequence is TGTGCCAGCAGTTTATTAGGACAGGGCCCTAGAGCTTTCTTT. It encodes CASSLLGQGPRAFF.

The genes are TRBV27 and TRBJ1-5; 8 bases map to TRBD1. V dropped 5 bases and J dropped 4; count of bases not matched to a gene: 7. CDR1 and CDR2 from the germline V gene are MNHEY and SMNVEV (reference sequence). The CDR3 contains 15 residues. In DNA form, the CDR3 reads TGTGCCAGCAGTCTACAGACAGGGGTGAATCAGCCCCAGCATTTT. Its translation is CASSLQTGVNQPQHF.

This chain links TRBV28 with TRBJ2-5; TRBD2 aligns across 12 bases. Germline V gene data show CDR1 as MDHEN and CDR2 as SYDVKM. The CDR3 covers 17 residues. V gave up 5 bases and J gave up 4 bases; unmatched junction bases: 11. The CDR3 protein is CASSLLAGGQVGETQYF. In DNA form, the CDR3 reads TGTGCCAGCAGTCTACTAGCGGGAGGTCAGGTCGGAGAGACCCAGTACTTC.

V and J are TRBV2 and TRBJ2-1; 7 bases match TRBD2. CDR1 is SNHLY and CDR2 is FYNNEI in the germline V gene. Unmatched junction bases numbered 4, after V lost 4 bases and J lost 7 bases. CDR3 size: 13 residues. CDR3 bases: TGTGCCAGCAGTGGGGGAGGGGTAAATGAGCAGTTCTTC. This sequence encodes CASSGGGVNEQFF.

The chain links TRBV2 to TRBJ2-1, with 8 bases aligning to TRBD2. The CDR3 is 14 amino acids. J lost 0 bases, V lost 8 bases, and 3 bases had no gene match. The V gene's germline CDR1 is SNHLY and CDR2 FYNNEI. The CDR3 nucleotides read TGTGCCAGCCTAGCGGGCAGCTCCTACAATGAGCAGTTCTTC. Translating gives CASLAGSSYNEQFF.

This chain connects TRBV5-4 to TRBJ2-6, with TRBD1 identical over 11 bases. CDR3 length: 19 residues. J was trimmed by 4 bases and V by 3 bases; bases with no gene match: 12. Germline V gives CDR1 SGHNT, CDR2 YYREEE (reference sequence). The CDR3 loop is CASSSPGGQGGLGANVLTF. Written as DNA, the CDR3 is TGTGCCAGCAGCTCCCCTGGGGGACAGGGGGGTCTGGGGGCCAACGTCCTGACTTTC.

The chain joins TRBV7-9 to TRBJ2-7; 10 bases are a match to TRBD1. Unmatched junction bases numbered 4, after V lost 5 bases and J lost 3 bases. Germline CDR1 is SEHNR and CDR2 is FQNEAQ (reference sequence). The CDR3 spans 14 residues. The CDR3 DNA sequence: TGTGCCAGCAGCCACCGGGACAGGGGCTACGAGCAGTACTTC. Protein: CASSHRDRGYEQYF.

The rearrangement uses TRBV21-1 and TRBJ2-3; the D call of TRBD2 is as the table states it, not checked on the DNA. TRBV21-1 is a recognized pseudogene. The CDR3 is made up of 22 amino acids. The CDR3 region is CASSKKGASGKRQDHSTDTQYF. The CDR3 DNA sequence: TGTGCCAGCAGCAAGAAGGGGGCTAGCGGGAAAAGACAGGACCATAGCACAGATACGCAGTATTTT.

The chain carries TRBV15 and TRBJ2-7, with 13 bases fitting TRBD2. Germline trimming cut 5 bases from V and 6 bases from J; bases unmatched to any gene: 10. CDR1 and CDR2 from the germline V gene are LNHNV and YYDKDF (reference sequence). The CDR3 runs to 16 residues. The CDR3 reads CATSGAGLAGESEQYF. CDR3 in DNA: TGTGCCACCAGCGGCGCCGGACTAGCGGGAGAGAGCGAGCAGTACTTC. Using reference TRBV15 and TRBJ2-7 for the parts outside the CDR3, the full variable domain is DAMVIQNPRYQVTQFGKPVTLSCSQTLNHNVMYWYQQKSSQAPKLLFHYYDKDFNNEADTPDNFQSRRPNTSFCFLDIRSPGLGDTAMYLCATSGAGLAGESEQYFGPGTRLTVT.

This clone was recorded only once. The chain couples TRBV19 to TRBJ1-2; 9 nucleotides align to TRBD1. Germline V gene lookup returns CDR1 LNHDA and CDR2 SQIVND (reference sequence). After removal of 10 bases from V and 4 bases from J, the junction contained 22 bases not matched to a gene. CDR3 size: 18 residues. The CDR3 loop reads CATRTIYDRGTLFYGYTF. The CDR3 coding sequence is TGTGCCACTAGAACAATCTATGACAGGGGGACATTATTCTATGGCTACACCTTC.

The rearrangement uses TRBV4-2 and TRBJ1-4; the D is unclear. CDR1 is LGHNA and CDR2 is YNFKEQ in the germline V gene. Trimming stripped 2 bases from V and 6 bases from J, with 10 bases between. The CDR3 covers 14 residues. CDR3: CASSQSIGHEKLFF. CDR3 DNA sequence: TGTGCCAGCAGCCAATCCATTGGGCATGAAAAACTGTTTTTT.

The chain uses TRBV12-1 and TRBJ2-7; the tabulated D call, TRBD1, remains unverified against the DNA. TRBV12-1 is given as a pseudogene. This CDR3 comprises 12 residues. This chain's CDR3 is CASSYKDRVYPF. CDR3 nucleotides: TGTGCCAGCAGCTATAAGGACAGGGTGTACCCCTTC.

The CDR3 loop is CASSQVNRQSYGYTF. The CDR3, as DNA: TGCGCCAGCAGCCAAGTAAACAGGCAAAGCTATGGCTACACCTTC. V is TRBV4-3 and J is TRBJ1-2, with a weak D call TRBD1 (5 bases). The CDR3 length is 15 residues. Trimming removed 1 base at V and 4 bases at J, with 13 bases between. CDR1 and CDR2 from the germline V gene are LGHNA and YSLEER.

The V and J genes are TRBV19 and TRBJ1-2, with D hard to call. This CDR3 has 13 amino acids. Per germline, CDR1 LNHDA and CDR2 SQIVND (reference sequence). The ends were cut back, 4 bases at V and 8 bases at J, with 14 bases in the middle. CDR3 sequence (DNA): TGTGCCAGTAGTAACGGACGGGGATACGGCTACACCTTC. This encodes CASSNGRGYGYTF.

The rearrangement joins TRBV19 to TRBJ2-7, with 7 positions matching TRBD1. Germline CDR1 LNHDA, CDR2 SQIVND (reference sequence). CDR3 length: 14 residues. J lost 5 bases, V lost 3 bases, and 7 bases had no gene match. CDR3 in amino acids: CASSMTGWSDEQYF. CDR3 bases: TGTGCCAGTAGTATGACAGGGTGGTCAGACGAGCAGTACTTC.

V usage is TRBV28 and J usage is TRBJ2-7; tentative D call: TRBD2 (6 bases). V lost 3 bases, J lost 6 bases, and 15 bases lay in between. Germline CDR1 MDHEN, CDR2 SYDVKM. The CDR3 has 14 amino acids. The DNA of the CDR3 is TGTGCCAGCAGTTTCATGACTAGGGGCGGCGAGCAGTACTTC. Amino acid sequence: CASSFMTRGGEQYF.

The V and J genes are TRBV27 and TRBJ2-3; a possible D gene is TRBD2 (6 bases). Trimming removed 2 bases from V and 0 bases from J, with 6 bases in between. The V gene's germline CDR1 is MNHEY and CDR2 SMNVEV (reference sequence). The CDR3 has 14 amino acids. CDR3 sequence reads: CASSLAGSTDTQYF. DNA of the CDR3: TGTGCCAGCAGTTTAGCGGGAAGCACAGATACGCAGTATTTT.

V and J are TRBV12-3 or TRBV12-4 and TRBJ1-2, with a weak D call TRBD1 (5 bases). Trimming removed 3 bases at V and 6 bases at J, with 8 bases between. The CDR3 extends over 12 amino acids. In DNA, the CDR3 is TGTGCCAGCAGTTTTTCAGGGCATGGCTACACCTTC. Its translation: CASSFSGHGYTF.

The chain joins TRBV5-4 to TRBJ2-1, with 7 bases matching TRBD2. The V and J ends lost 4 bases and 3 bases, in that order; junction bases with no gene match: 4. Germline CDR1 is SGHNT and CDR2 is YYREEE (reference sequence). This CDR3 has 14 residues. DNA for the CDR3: TGTGCCAGCAGCCGGGGAGGGGACTACAATGAGCAGTTCTTC. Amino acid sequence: CASSRGGDYNEQFF.

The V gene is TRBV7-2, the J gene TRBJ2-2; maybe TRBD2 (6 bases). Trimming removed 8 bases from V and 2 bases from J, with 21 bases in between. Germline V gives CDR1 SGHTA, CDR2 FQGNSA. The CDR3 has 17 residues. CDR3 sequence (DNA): TGTGCCAGCCGGGAGATTCCCCCTAGCGCTAACACCGGGGAGCTGTTTTTT. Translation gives CASREIPPSANTGELFF.

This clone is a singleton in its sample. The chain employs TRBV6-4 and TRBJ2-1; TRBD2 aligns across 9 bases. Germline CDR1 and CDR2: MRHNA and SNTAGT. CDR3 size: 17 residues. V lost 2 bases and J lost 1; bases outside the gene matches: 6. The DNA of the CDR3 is TGTGCCAGCAGTGACGTGCGGGAGGGCCGTTCCTACAATGAGCAGTTCTTC. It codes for CASSDVREGRSYNEQFF.

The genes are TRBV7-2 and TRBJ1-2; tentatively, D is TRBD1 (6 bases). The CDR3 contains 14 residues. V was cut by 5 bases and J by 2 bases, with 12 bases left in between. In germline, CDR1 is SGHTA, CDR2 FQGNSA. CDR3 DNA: TGTGCCAGCAGCGCCAGGACAGAGAACTATGGCTACACCTTC. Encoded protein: CASSARTENYGYTF.

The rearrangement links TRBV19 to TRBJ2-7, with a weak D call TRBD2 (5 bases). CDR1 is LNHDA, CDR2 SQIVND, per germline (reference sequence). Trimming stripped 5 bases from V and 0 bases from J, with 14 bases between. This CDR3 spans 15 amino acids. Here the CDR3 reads CASSHLRGSSYEQYF. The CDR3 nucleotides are TGTGCCAGTAGTCATCTCCGGGGAAGCTCCTACGAGCAGTACTTC.